Listed below are T cell receptor beta chains from one sample, sequenced in a study of tumor and adjacent non-tumor tissue in lung cancer. MiXCR was run by TCRdb on the multiplex PCR reads, yielding one entry per CDR3 protein. The repertoire consists of roughly 75,000 distinct CDR3 sequences, with roughly 80% occurring once and the leading ten covering approximately 51%. Source material: distant non-tumor lung tissue. These receptors were taken from a man aged 60-69 years with non-small cell lung cancer. The CDR3 runs from the conserved cysteine through the conserved F or W. A D gene is named only where the DNA matches it firmly. Where a row states a size, it is once, few, many or the class of an expanded clone; other rows omit it.

J gene: TRBJ2-2; clone size: NA; D gene: NA; V gene: TRBV11-1; CDR3 protein: CASSHRANGSGELFF; CDR3 DNA: TGTGCCAGCAGCCATAGGGCTAACGGGTCCGGGGAGCTGTTTTTT
J gene: TRBJ2-2; clone size: NA; D gene: TRBD2; V gene: TRBV11-3; CDR3 protein: CASCSRSAGGYIAGELFF; CDR3 DNA: TGTGCCAGCTGCTCCCGGTCAGCGGGAGGATACATAGCCGGGGAGCTGTTTTTT
J gene: TRBJ1-5; clone size: NA; D gene: TRBD1; V gene: TRBV4-1; CDR3 protein: CAIGQTGSFNQPQHF; CDR3 DNA: TGCGCCATCGGCCAGACAGGGAGTTTCAATCAGCCCCAGCATTTT
J gene: TRBJ1-1; clone size: NA; D gene: TRBD1; V gene: TRBV4-3; CDR3 protein: CASSLTGVGSEAFF; CDR3 DNA: TGCGCCAGCAGTCTAACAGGGGTGGGAAGTGAAGCTTTCTTT
J gene: TRBJ2-3; clone size: NA; D gene: TRBD2; V gene: TRBV29-1; CDR3 protein: CSAIRIAGGSTDTRYF; CDR3 DNA: TGCAGCGCCATAAGAATAGCGGGAGGAAGCACAGATACGCGGTATTTT
J gene: TRBJ1-1; clone size: NA; D gene: NA; V gene: TRBV5-4; CDR3 protein: CTRSTDGGRNTETFF; CDR3 DNA: TGTACCAGAAGCACTGATGGGGGGAGGAACACTGAAACTTTCTTT
J gene: TRBJ1-5; clone size: NA; D gene: NA; V gene: TRBV6-1; CDR3 protein: CASSKPIGAVQPQHF; CDR3 DNA: TGTGCCAGCAGTAAACCAATCGGGGCGGTTCAGCCCCAGCATTTT
J gene: TRBJ2-3; clone size: once; D gene: TRBD2; V gene: TRBV4-1; CDR3 protein: CASGHQLAGTDIQYF; CDR3 DNA: TGTGCCAGCGGCCATCAACTAGCGGGGACAGATATCCAGTATTTT
J gene: TRBJ2-7; clone size: NA; D gene: NA; V gene: TRBV12-3/TRBV12-4; CDR3 protein: CARSLAQGRTYEQYF; CDR3 DNA: TGTGCCAGAAGTTTAGCACAGGGACGAACCTACGAGCAGTACTTC
J gene: TRBJ2-2; clone size: NA; D gene: NA; V gene: TRBV12-3/TRBV12-4; CDR3 protein: CASRTGCNTGELFF; CDR3 DNA: TGTGCCAGCCGTACCGGATGCAACACCGGGGAGCTGTTTTTT
J gene: TRBJ2-7; clone size: NA; D gene: NA; V gene: TRBV20-1; CDR3 protein: CSARQIGTSNEQYF; CDR3 DNA: TGCAGTGCTAGGCAGATAGGGACCTCCAACGAGCAGTACTTC
J gene: TRBJ2-7; clone size: NA; D gene: NA; V gene: TRBV5-1; CDR3 protein: CGSSEGYEQYF; CDR3 DNA: TGCGGCAGCAGTGAGGGCTACGAGCAGTACTTC
J gene: TRBJ2-7; clone size: once; D gene: TRBD2; V gene: TRBV28; CDR3 protein: CTSTVGGARSYEQYF; CDR3 DNA: TGTACCAGCACCGTCGGGGGGGCTCGTTCCTACGAGCAGTACTTC
J gene: TRBJ1-5; clone size: NA; D gene: TRBD1; V gene: TRBV20-1; CDR3 protein: CSARSDREHRSQHF; CDR3 DNA: TGCAGTGCTAGATCGGACAGGGAGCATCGGTCCCAGCATTTT
J gene: TRBJ1-5; clone size: NA; D gene: NA; V gene: TRBV6-5; CDR3 protein: CVSSYLQGSNQTQHF; CDR3 DNA: TGTGTCAGCAGTTATCTACAGGGAAGCAATCAGACCCAGCATTTT
J gene: TRBJ2-1; clone size: many; D gene: NA; V gene: TRBV6-5; CDR3 protein: CASSLPIGNEQFF; CDR3 DNA: TGTGCCAGCAGCTTGCCTATCGGTAATGAGCAGTTCTTC
J gene: TRBJ2-5; clone size: NA; D gene: NA; V gene: TRBV7-3; CDR3 protein: CASSFRPDGAETQYF; CDR3 DNA: TGTGCCAGCAGCTTTCGACCGGATGGCGCGGAGACCCAGTACTTC
J gene: TRBJ2-1; clone size: once; D gene: NA; V gene: TRBV6-4; CDR3 protein: CASSPGHSSYDEQFF; CDR3 DNA: TGTGCCAGCAGCCCGGGACACAGCTCCTACGATGAGCAATTCTTC
J gene: TRBJ2-3; clone size: NA; D gene: TRBD2; V gene: TRBV5-4; CDR3 protein: CASSLVLAGGTDAQFF; CDR3 DNA: TGTGCCAGCAGCTTGGTTCTAGCGGGGGGCACAGATGCGCAGTTTTTT
J gene: TRBJ2-7; clone size: once; D gene: NA; V gene: TRBV12-3/TRBV12-4; CDR3 protein: CTSSLMGYEQYF; CDR3 DNA: TGTACCAGCAGTTTAATGGGATACGAGCAGTACTTC
J gene: TRBJ2-2; clone size: NA; D gene: NA; V gene: TRBV4-2; CDR3 protein: CAGSQDLGNTGELFF; CDR3 DNA: TGTGCCGGCAGTCAAGATTTAGGGAACACCGGGGAGCTGTTTTTT
J gene: TRBJ2-1; clone size: NA; D gene: NA; V gene: TRBV20-1; CDR3 protein: CSARGQAVSYNEQFF; CDR3 DNA: TGCAGTGCTAGAGGGCAGGCGGTGTCCTACAATGAGCAGTTCTTC
J gene: TRBJ2-1; clone size: NA; D gene: TRBD2; V gene: TRBV12-3/TRBV12-4; CDR3 protein: CASNRPGTGGNEQFF; CDR3 DNA: TGTGCCAGCAATCGTCCCGGGACGGGGGGCAATGAGCAGTTCTTC
J gene: TRBJ2-7; clone size: NA; D gene: NA; V gene: TRBV20-1; CDR3 protein: CSAYAASCHDQYF; CDR3 DNA: TGCAGTGCGTACGCAGCTAGCTGCCACGACCAGTACTTC
J gene: TRBJ2-2; clone size: NA; D gene: TRBD2; V gene: TRBV11-3; CDR3 protein: CASSSRGAGRYIAWELFF; CDR3 DNA: TGTGCCAGCAGCTCCCGGGGAGCGGGAAGGTACATAGCCTGGGAGCTGTTTTTT
J gene: TRBJ2-4; clone size: once; D gene: NA; V gene: TRBV20-1; CDR3 protein: CSARAVDPALQVAQNIQCF; CDR3 DNA: TGCAGTGCTAGAGCCGTCGACCCGGCCCTACAGGTGGCCCAAAACATTCAGTGCTTC
J gene: TRBJ1-1; clone size: many; D gene: TRBD1; V gene: TRBV4-2; CDR3 protein: CASSQRTGAGLNTEAFF; CDR3 DNA: TGTGCCAGCAGCCAAAGGACAGGGGCTGGGTTGAACACTGAAGCTTTCTTT
J gene: TRBJ2-1; clone size: NA; D gene: NA; V gene: TRBV20-1; CDR3 protein: CRTPALASYNEQFF; CDR3 DNA: TGCAGAACCCCCGCACTAGCCTCCTACAATGAGCAGTTCTTC
J gene: TRBJ2-5; clone size: NA; D gene: NA; V gene: TRBV11-2; CDR3 protein: CAISSTGEEIQYF; CDR3 DNA: TGCGCCATCAGCTCTACTGGGGAAGAGATCCAGTACTTC
J gene: TRBJ1-6; clone size: NA; D gene: TRBD1; V gene: TRBV7-8; CDR3 protein: CASSRDRGNSPLHF; CDR3 DNA: TGTGCCAGTAGCCGCGACAGGGGCAATTCACCCCTCCACTTT
J gene: TRBJ1-5; clone size: NA; D gene: TRBD1; V gene: TRBV20-1; CDR3 protein: CSAREHRGLGQSQQF; CDR3 DNA: TGCAGTGCTAGAGAACACAGGGGGCTGGGTCAGTCCCAGCAATTT
J gene: TRBJ2-1; clone size: NA; D gene: NA; V gene: TRBV4-3; CDR3 protein: CTSSQDLWNNEQFF; CDR3 DNA: TGCACCAGCAGCCAAGATTTATGGAACAATGAGCAGTTCTTC